One sample yielded the 20 T cell receptor beta chains listed below, sequenced in a study of OX40 agonist ivuxolimab in advanced cancers. Sequencing was performed with immunoSEQ multiplex PCR; in TCRdb, only in-frame clones are kept and a portion is missing. The sample shows fewer than 80,000 clones, roughly 85% of them seen only once. Source: CD4+ or CD8+ T cells sorted from blood, taken in a trial of the OX40 agonist ivuxolimab. These receptors were taken from an adult with an advanced solid tumor such as melanoma, head and neck, liver or kidney cancer.

This clone showed up just a few times. The CDR3 region is CASSGLAGGPGETQYF. The CDR3 coding sequence is TGTGCCAGCAGTGGGCTAGCGGGAGGGCCAGGGGAGACCCAGTACTTC. The chain carries TRBV2 and TRBJ2-5; 12 positions match TRBD2. Germline trimming cut 4 bases from V and 5 bases from J; bases unmatched to any gene: 8. Germline CDR1 is SNHLY and CDR2 is FYNNEI. The CDR3 sequence is 16 residues long.

The chain uses TRBV6-5 and TRBJ2-3; D perhaps matches TRBD1 (6 bases). Trimming stripped 2 bases from V and 5 bases from J, with 14 bases between. Germline V lookup: CDR1 MNHEY, CDR2 SVGAGI. The CDR3 totals 15 residues. The CDR3 coding sequence is TGTGCCAGCAGTTACCTTACATCCAGGGGAGATACGCAGTATTTT. Encoded protein: CASSYLTSRGDTQYF.

This sequence joins TRBV30 and TRBJ2-2, with TRBD1 identical over 9 bases. Germline V gives CDR1 GTSNPN, CDR2 SVGIG (reference sequence). The V gene end was trimmed by 5 bases and the J gene end by 3 bases; junction bases not matched to a gene: 4. This CDR3 is built from 14 residues. CDR3 in amino acids: CAWSGTGYTGELFF. In DNA, the CDR3 is TGTGCCTGGTCCGGGACAGGGTACACCGGGGAGCTGTTTTTT.

The chain employs TRBV18 and TRBJ2-5; D gene uncertain. From germline, CDR1 is KGHSH and CDR2 LQKENI. The CDR3 has 11 residues. V dropped 2 bases and J dropped 5 bases, with 3 bases sitting between them. In nucleotides, the CDR3 is TGTGCCAGCTCACCAAGGGAGACCCAGTACTTC. Translating it yields CASSPRETQYF.

The chain carries TRBV2 and TRBJ1-4; TRBD1 matches 7 bases. Looked up from germline, CDR1 is SNHLY and CDR2 is FYNNEI. CDR3 length: 14 amino acids. Losses at the gene ends were 8 bases for V and 7 bases for J; bases not matched to a gene: 10. The CDR3 DNA sequence: TGTGCCAGCCGACAGGGCTCAGGAATTGAAAAACTGTTTTTT. Translated: CASRQGSGIEKLFF.

The rearrangement uses TRBV5-1 and TRBJ2-2; 10 positions match TRBD2. The V and J ends lost 2 bases and 6 bases, in that order; junction bases with no gene match: 1. Germline assignment: CDR1 SGHRS and CDR2 YFSETQ. The CDR3 is made up of 14 amino acids. The CDR3 spells CASSFTSGAGELFF. Here the CDR3 DNA reads TGCGCCAGCAGCTTTACTAGCGGGGCCGGGGAGCTGTTTTTT. Filled out from reference TRBV5-1 and TRBJ2-2, the complete variable domain reads KAGVTQTPRYLIKTRGQQVTLSCSPISGHRSVSWYQQTPGQGLQFLFEYFSETQRNKGNFPGRFSGRQFSNSRSEMNVSTLELGDSALYLCASSFTSGAGELFFGEGSRLTVL.

V and J are TRBV5-8 and TRBJ1-1; 7 bases fit TRBD1. V lost 1 base, J lost 5 bases, and 17 bases stayed unmatched. CDR1 SGHTS and CDR2 YDEGEE come from the germline V gene. The CDR3 contains 18 residues. For the CDR3, the DNA is TGTGCCAGCAGCTTGTTTTTGGGACAGAGACTTCTAGGGACTGAAGCTTTCTTT. Amino acid sequence: CASSLFLGQRLLGTEAFF.

This chain links TRBV28 with TRBJ2-2; 8 nucleotides line up with TRBD2. V lost 3 bases, J lost 2 bases, and 11 bases stayed unmatched. Germline CDR1 MDHEN, CDR2 SYDVKM. This CDR3 has 18 amino acids. The CDR3 here is CASSFPLRLASNTGELFF. DNA for the CDR3: TGTGCCAGCAGTTTCCCCCTCCGACTAGCGTCCAACACCGGGGAGCTGTTTTTT. Full variable domain (rest looked up from reference TRBV28 and TRBJ2-2): DVKVTQSSRYLVKRTGEKVFLECVQDMDHENMFWYRQDPGLGLRLIYFSYDVKMKEKGDIPEGYSVSREKKERFSLILESASTNQTSMYLCASSFPLRLASNTGELFFGEGSRLTVL.

This clone was counted a single time. This chain connects TRBV6-4 to TRBJ2-6; D is unclear. V was trimmed by 3 bases and J by 3 bases, leaving 9 bases between them. Germline V gene lookup returns CDR1 MRHNA and CDR2 SNTAGT. The CDR3 contains 15 residues. CDR3 region: CASSDEVGGANVLTF. The DNA of the CDR3 is TGTGCCAGCAGTGATGAGGTTGGTGGGGCCAACGTCCTGACTTTC.

V and J are TRBV6-5 and TRBJ2-5; D might be TRBD1 or TRBD2, each matching 5 bases. The CDR3 contains 15 residues. CDR1 and CDR2 from the germline V gene are MNHEY and SVGAGI. Deletions cut 2 bases from V and 2 bases from J, with 12 bases between. CDR3 residues: CASSYGTGTQETQYF. The CDR3 bases are TGTGCCAGCAGTTACGGGACCGGAACTCAAGAGACCCAGTACTTC.

The chain is built from TRBV5-1 and TRBJ2-3; D ambiguous. The CDR3 is 14 amino acids. V gave up 5 bases and J gave up 0 bases, with 10 bases separating them. Germline V gene sequence: CDR1 SGHRS, CDR2 YFSETQ. As DNA, the CDR3 is TGCGCCAGCAGACTCTCCCTCAGCACAGATACGCAGTATTTT. Residues: CASRLSLSTDTQYF.

This sequence joins TRBV4-3 and TRBJ1-1; 8 bases are a match to TRBD1. Trimming took 1 base from V and 1 from J; bases not matched to a gene: 2. The CDR3 totals 15 residues. Germline V gene sequence: CDR1 LGHNA, CDR2 YSLEER. The CDR3, as DNA: TGCGCCAGCAGCCAAGTTGACAGGGGGAACACTGAAGCTTTCTTT. Its protein is CASSQVDRGNTEAFF.

The chain combines TRBV7-9 with TRBJ1-2; D not certain. CDR3 length: 13 amino acids. Trimming removed 0 bases from V and 8 bases from J, with 10 bases in between. Looked up from germline, CDR1 is SEHNR and CDR2 is FQNEAQ (reference sequence). As DNA, the CDR3 is TGTGCCAGCAGCTTAGCGCAGGAGGTCGGCTACACCTTC. Translated: CASSLAQEVGYTF.

The V gene is TRBV5-4, the J gene TRBJ1-2, with a possible D match to TRBD1 (6 bases). Germline V lookup: CDR1 SGHNT, CDR2 YYREEE (reference sequence). CDR3 length: 18 amino acids. V was cut by 0 bases and J by 1 base, with 19 bases left in between. The CDR3 here is CASSLGGRIPSFNYGYTF. CDR3 nucleotide sequence: TGTGCCAGCAGCTTGGGGGGGCGGATACCTTCTTTTAACTATGGCTACACCTTC.

The chain has TRBV2 and TRBJ1-5; D gene unclear. The CDR3 sequence is 13 residues long. Deletions cut 6 bases from V and 7 bases from J, with 13 bases between. The V gene's germline CDR1 is SNHLY and CDR2 FYNNEI. Written as DNA, the CDR3 is TGTGCCAGCAGGGGCGGGAGGCCCCAGCCCCAGCATTTT. This sequence encodes CASRGGRPQPQHF.

In its sample, this clone was seen a few times. The CDR3 DNA reads TGTGCCAGCAGTCACAGGGATGGAAACACCATATATTTT. Encoded protein: CASSHRDGNTIYF. This chain joins TRBV6-5 and TRBJ1-3, with TRBD1 as a possible D gene (6 bases). Germline loops: CDR1 MNHEY, CDR2 SVGAGI. This CDR3 comprises 13 residues. Deletions cut 5 bases from V and 3 bases from J, with 8 bases between.

The chain uses TRBV18 and TRBJ1-1; D possibly corresponds to TRBD1 (6 bases). V dropped 2 bases and J dropped 1 base, with 11 bases sitting between them. CDR1 and CDR2 from the germline V gene are KGHSH and LQKENI. The CDR3 runs 15 residues. CDR3 residues: CASSPTRGWNTEAFF. The DNA for the CDR3 is TGTGCCAGCTCACCAACCAGGGGTTGGAACACTGAAGCTTTCTTT.

This clone turned up a few times. The V gene is TRBV15, the J gene TRBJ2-7; no clear D gene. The CDR3 spans 15 residues. V was shortened by 1 base and J by 0 bases, with 10 bases between the two germline ends. Germline V gene data show CDR1 as LNHNV and CDR2 as YYDKDF (reference sequence). CDR3 DNA: TGTGCCACCAGCAGAGTACAGACGAGCTCCTACGAGCAGTACTTC. Protein sequence: CATSRVQTSSYEQYF.

The J gene is TRBJ1-5, the V gene TRBV4-3; D not certain. V gave up 0 bases and J gave up 9 bases, with 12 bases separating them. This CDR3 has 14 amino acids. Germline V gene data show CDR1 as LGHNA and CDR2 as YSLEER. In DNA form, the CDR3 reads TGCGCCAGCAGCCAAGATGGAGGGTTATGGCCCCAGCATTTT. Protein product: CASSQDGGLWPQHF.

This chain joins TRBV4-3 and TRBJ2-3; D not resolved. The CDR3 contains 14 residues. The V end was cut by 0 bases, the J end by 0 bases, with 4 bases between. Germline CDR1 is LGHNA and CDR2 is YSLEER. The CDR3 protein is CASSQDSSTDTQYF. The CDR3 bases are TGCGCCAGCAGCCAAGACAGTAGCACAGATACGCAGTATTTT.